Presented here are 23 T cell receptor beta chains from one specimen sequenced in a study of regulatory T cells in long-lasting Graves disease (dated by TCRdb to the early 2020s). The sample's time point label is to be understood as: newly diagnosed GD, antithyroid drugs for less than 3 months. For both TCR sequencing and RNA sequencing, RNA was extracted from PBMCs using TRIzol. Libraries were constructed by multiplex PCR. Reads for this sample came from an Illumina HiSeq 4000. To build TCR beta libraries, CDR3 regions were amplified by Arm-PCR using iRepertoire HTBI primers. TCRdb reworked the public reads: Q25 trimming with fastp, MiXCR clone assembly, productive beta chains retained. Rows merge per CDR3 protein into single entries with the most common DNA and genes. The table for this sample lists around 500,000 distinct CDR3 sequences; around 12% of them were counted only once. The ten largest clones capture about 8.3% of the sample.

The sample also formed part of further work on T cells in Graves' hyperthyroidism and ophthalmopathy.

Material: peripheral blood mononuclear cells (PBMCs), obtained at new diagnosis, from a patient treated with antithyroid drugs. The receptors come from a woman aged 30 to 39 with Graves disease. Donor details come from another sample of the same person, matched by shared clones.

V usage is TRBV20-1 and J usage is TRBJ2-6; D is tentatively TRBD1 or TRBD2 (5 bases each). Germline loops: CDR1 DFQATT, CDR2 SNEGSKA (reference sequence). The ends were cut back, 2 bases at V and 4 bases at J, with 15 bases in the middle. This CDR3 region has 16 residues. This CDR3 is CSARPPGAAGANVLTF. The CDR3 DNA sequence: TGCAGTGCTAGACCTCCCGGGGCAGCCGGGGCCAACGTCCTGACTTTC.

Many counts were recorded for this clonotype. The chain combines TRBV30 with TRBJ2-5, with 7 bases aligning to TRBD2. CDR1 and CDR2 from the germline V gene are GTSNPN and SVGIG (reference sequence). The CDR3 length is 16 residues. V was pared by 7 bases and J by 5 bases, with 19 bases of the junction left unmatched. The CDR3 bases are TGTGCCTTCAGCGGTAGAGCGGGAATGTATGGTGAGACCCAGTACTTC. Protein: CAFSGRAGMYGETQYF.

The chain combines TRBV15 with TRBJ2-1; TRBD2 might be the D (5 bases). With 1 base removed from V and 0 bases from J, the gap between germline ends came to 13 bases. Looked up from germline, CDR1 is LNHNV and CDR2 is YYDKDF (reference sequence). There are 17 residues in the CDR3. CDR3 coding DNA: TGTGCCACCAGCAGAGGAGGAGGCCTTAGCTCCTACAATGAGCAGTTCTTC. As protein: CATSRGGGLSSYNEQFF.

This clonotype was picked up a small number of times. This rearrangement joins TRBV20-1 to TRBJ1-2; tentative D call: TRBD1 (6 bases). The ends were cut back, 3 bases at V and 4 bases at J, with 12 bases in the middle. The CDR3 runs to 13 residues. Per the germline V gene, CDR1 is DFQATT and CDR2 is SNEGSKA (reference sequence). The CDR3 here is CSASNNRAYGYTF. CDR3 in DNA: TGCAGTGCTAGTAATAACAGGGCCTATGGCTACACCTTC.

Comments on this clonotype: One junction end does not reproduce the germline sequence, and a read error may be involved. The chain has TRBV6-5 and TRBJ2-2; 8 bases are shared with TRBD1. CDR3 length equals 16 residues. Germline V gene lookup returns CDR1 MNHEY and CDR2 SVGAGI. The CDR3 DNA reads TGTGCCAGCAGTTACTCGGACAGGGCGAACACCGGGGAGCTGGTTTTT. Translation gives CASSYSDRANTGELVF.

This clonotype was counted at least ten times. In nucleotides, the CDR3 is TGTGCCAGCAGCCCCTTAGGACAGATTCTATTCCACGAGCAGTACTTC. Translating gives CASSPLGQILFHEQYF. The genes are TRBV7-8 and TRBJ2-7; a possible D gene is TRBD1 (6 bases). Trimming took 5 bases from V and 5 from J, leaving 22 bases between them. Germline V gives CDR1 SGHVS, CDR2 FQNEAQ. This CDR3 region has 16 residues.

This clonotype has a count of ten or more. The rearrangement joins TRBV7-2 to TRBJ2-1; maybe TRBD2 (5 bases). CDR1 and CDR2 (germline): SGHTA, FQGNSA. The CDR3 spans 17 residues. Trimming took 4 bases from V and 2 from J, leaving 18 bases between them. The CDR3 sequence: CASSYLFASGTYNEQFF. CDR3 nucleotides: TGTGCCAGCAGCTACCTTTTTGCAAGCGGTACCTACAATGAGCAGTTCTTC.

This clonotype was counted ten times or more. The chain employs TRBV20-1 and TRBJ2-1, with 10 bases lining up with TRBD2. The J segment lost 9 bases and the V segment lost 0 bases, leaving 17 bases of the junction unmatched. The CDR3 is made up of 18 amino acids. CDR1 is DFQATT and CDR2 is SNEGSKA in the germline V gene (reference sequence). This CDR3 reads CSARESLGLAGELPEQFF. The CDR3 region has the DNA TGCAGTGCTAGAGAATCATTGGGGCTAGCGGGAGAGTTGCCTGAGCAGTTCTTC.

About this clonotype: A much larger clone lies one base from this, so it may be a read error. This chain joins TRBV6-1 and TRBJ1-1, with TRBD1 identical over 10 bases. Germline CDR1 and CDR2: MNHNS and SASEGT. This CDR3 region has 16 residues. Trimming at V came to 6 bases and at J to 5 bases, leaving 12 bases not matched to a gene. The CDR3 sequence is CASRSGDRGVLTEAFF. CDR3 DNA: TGTGCCAGCAGATCTGGGGACAGGGGCGTTCTAACTGAAGCTTTCTTT.

This clonotype has a count of ten or more. This sequence joins TRBV12-3 or TRBV12-4 and TRBJ1-2; 7 bases match TRBD1. Trimming at V came to 6 bases and at J to 4 bases, leaving 5 bases not matched to a gene. The CDR3 has 13 amino acids. The CDR3 DNA sequence: TGTGCCAGCAGGGGGACAGACTTCTATGGCTACACCTTC. Its protein is CASRGTDFYGYTF.

The rearrangement joins TRBV7-2 to TRBJ2-7; TRBD1 agrees at 9 bases. CDR1 and CDR2 (germline): SGHTA, FQGNSA. This CDR3 spans 14 amino acids. Trimming cost V 10 bases and J 4 bases; bases outside gene matches: 11. The CDR3 is CATTSGTGRYEQYF. CDR3 DNA sequence: TGTGCCACGACCTCCGGGACAGGGAGATACGAGCAGTACTTC.

The rearrangement uses TRBV29-1 and TRBJ1-3, with 10 bases identical to TRBD1. The CDR3 consists of 14 residues. Looked up from germline, CDR1 is SQVTM and CDR2 is ANQGSEA. Trimming at V came to 5 bases and at J to 0 bases, leaving 1 base not matched to a gene. The DNA of the CDR3 is TGCAGCGTTCGGACAGGGGGCTCTGGAAACACCATATATTTT. It yields the protein CSVRTGGSGNTIYF.

CDR3 in DNA: TGTGCCTGGAGTGTTGCGGTAGCGGATAGCTCCTACGAGCAGTACTTC. This translates into CAWSVAVADSSYEQYF. The chain carries TRBV30 and TRBJ2-7; D is perhaps TRBD2 (6 bases). The CDR3 is 16 amino acids. V shed 0 bases and J shed 0 bases, with 15 bases lying between them. Germline V gene sequence: CDR1 GTSNPN, CDR2 SVGIG (reference sequence).

The chain carries TRBV6-4 and TRBJ2-2, with 13 bases fitting TRBD2. After removal of 6 bases from V and 1 base from J, the junction contained 8 bases not matched to a gene. CDR1 and CDR2 from the germline V gene are MRHNA and SNTAGT. This CDR3 spans 18 amino acids. The CDR3 loop reads CASSRWGTSGVNTGELFF. CDR3 nucleotide sequence: TGTGCCAGCAGCCGCTGGGGGACTAGCGGGGTGAACACCGGGGAGCTGTTTTTT.

In this sample, this clonotype turned up many times. The genes are TRBV2 and TRBJ2-1; 9 bases are a match to TRBD1. CDR1 SNHLY and CDR2 FYNNEI come from the germline V gene. V lost 4 bases, J lost 4 bases, and 5 bases stayed unmatched. This CDR3 is 15 amino acids long. CDR3: CASSAQGQGYNEQFF. CDR3 coding DNA: TGTGCCAGCAGTGCACAGGGACAGGGATACAATGAGCAGTTCTTC.

The gene calls are TRBV20-1 and TRBJ1-1, with D possibly matching TRBD1 (6 bases). In germline, CDR1 is DFQATT, CDR2 SNEGSKA (reference sequence). The V end lost 1 base, the J end lost 0 bases, and 12 bases lay between the germline ends. This CDR3 has 15 amino acids. The CDR3 protein is CSARGGQSMNTEAFF. The DNA of the CDR3 is TGCAGTGCTAGAGGTGGACAGAGTATGAACACTGAAGCTTTCTTT.

This sequence joins TRBV29-1 and TRBJ2-7; D is unresolved. This CDR3 region has 13 residues. Looked up from germline, CDR1 is SQVTM and CDR2 is ANQGSEA. The germline V and J ends were trimmed by 4 bases and 3 bases, with 13 bases remaining between them. The CDR3 nucleotides read TGCAGCGTTGCCAGAGATTCAATCTACGAGCAGTACTTC. Translating gives CSVARDSIYEQYF.

The sample holds a few counts of this clonotype. This chain connects TRBV15 to TRBJ2-6; D perhaps matches TRBD1 (6 bases). Germline lookup yields CDR1 LNHNV and CDR2 YYDKDF (reference sequence). Trimming took off 0 bases at V and 3 bases at J, with 9 bases between the two ends. This CDR3 has 16 residues. The CDR3 DNA sequence: TGTGCCACCAGCAGAGAACAGGGAAGTGGGGCCAACGTCCTGACTTTC. Amino acids: CATSREQGSGANVLTF. Combining the CDR3 with reference TRBV15 and TRBJ2-6 gives the whole variable domain DAMVIQNPRYQVTQFGKPVTLSCSQTLNHNVMYWYQQKSSQAPKLLFHYYDKDFNNEADTPDNFQSRRPNTSFCFLDIRSPGLGDTAMYLCATSREQGSGANVLTFGAGSRLTVL.

In its sample, this clonotype was seen many times. V is TRBV24-1 and J is TRBJ2-3; 16 bases map to TRBD2. The CDR3 contains 18 residues. With 4 bases clipped from V and 9 bases from J, the junction kept 12 bases outside the gene matches. From germline, CDR1 is KGHDR and CDR2 SFDVKD. The CDR3 DNA follows: TGTGCCACCAGTGACGCCGGGACTAGCGGGAGGGGTAAGATAACGCAGTATTTT. Its protein is CATSDAGTSGRGKITQYF.

This clonotype has ten or more counts. The genes are TRBV11-2 and TRBJ2-7; TRBD2 matches at 7 bases. Germline CDR1 reads SGHAT; CDR2 reads FQNNGV. The CDR3 covers 15 residues. V lost 2 bases and J lost 0; bases outside the gene matches: 4. CDR3 bases: TGTGCCAGCAGCTTAAGCGGGGCCAGCTCCTACGAGCAGTACTTC. Residues: CASSLSGASSYEQYF.

CDR3 region: CASSPLKGGYTEAFF. The CDR3 DNA is TGTGCCAGCTCACCATTAAAGGGGGGATACACTGAAGCTTTCTTT. The rearrangement uses TRBV18 and TRBJ1-1; the D gene is possibly TRBD1 (6 bases). Trimming stripped 2 bases from V and 3 bases from J, with 13 bases between. Looked up from germline, CDR1 is KGHSH and CDR2 is LQKENI. The CDR3 length is 15 residues.

This clonotype was recorded at least ten times. The rearrangement joins TRBV12-3 or TRBV12-4 to TRBJ2-1; no clear D gene. Trimming left V 1 base short and J 7 bases short, with 17 bases between. CDR3 length equals 16 residues. CDR3 DNA: TGTGCCAGCAGTTTAGTCAGGTCCATGGGTAGGAATGAGCAGTTCTTC. Its translation is CASSLVRSMGRNEQFF.

The chain carries TRBV4-1 and TRBJ1-1; D unclear. The CDR3 sequence is 13 residues long. Trimming removed 4 bases from V and 3 bases from J, with 9 bases in between. Germline V gene sequence: CDR1 MGHRA, CDR2 YSYEKL. CDR3 sequence (DNA): TGCGCCAGCAGCCCCCGGACCTACACTGAAGCTTTCTTT. Its translation is CASSPRTYTEAFF.